This T cell receptor (beta chain) is drawn from a study of a mutant IDH1 vaccine in newly diagnosed glioma. In the study overall: Treated patients comprised around 60% males and around 40% females, mean age approximately 38 years. Most had both radiotherapy and temozolomide beforehand; others had only one.

V was clipped by 4 bases and J by 5 bases; unmatched bases: 3. In germline, CDR1 is MNHEY, CDR2 SVGAGI. The CDR3 loop spans 14 amino acids. Study outcomes and limitations: Evidence of vaccine-induced immune responses was documented in 85% to 95% of patients.

The sample's time point: baseline, week 1 (first vaccination visit). Treatment described: pre-vaccination baseline after standard-of-care therapy. Astrocytomas found in donors were new, WHO grade 3 or 4, IDH1-mutant and ATRX-lost. Sequenced by immunoSEQ multiplex PCR; TCRdb stores in-frame clones only, minus some. The sample holds 50,000 to 65,000 clones, 65% to 85% seen once. A note on this clone: Its matching antigen is unknown.

The sequences come from PBMCs, collected from a glioma patient treated with radiotherapy, temozolomide or both. This sequence joins TRBV6-5 and TRBJ1-4; TRBD1 matches 8 bases. The TCR comes from a man aged 18-30 years with glioma. For the CDR3, the DNA is TGTGCCAGCAGTTCTTGGACAGGGAATGAAAAACTGTTTTTT. This encodes CASSSWTGNEKLFF.